This paragraph reports one TCR beta chain. Its antigen is currently unknown. This sample is part of a study of T cells in Graves' hyperthyroidism and ophthalmopathy. General study findings and limits: Blood also held most thyroid clonotypes expanded beyond 0.001.

Trimming removed 5 bases from V and 5 bases from J; junction bases left unmatched: 5. This CDR3 is 15 amino acids long. Germline loops: CDR1 SGHTA, CDR2 FQGTGA. TCR beta CDR3 regions were amplified from RNA. Carried out on the TCR CDR3, a first-round RT-PCR used the HTBI primer set. MiXCR, applied by TCRdb to the multiplex PCR reads, yields one record per CDR3 protein. This sample has 560,000 or so distinct CDR3 sequences, with around 42% found just once. Sequencing was performed on peripheral blood or thyroid tissue (not recorded which). The V and J genes are TRBV7-3 and TRBJ2-7, with 14 bases matching TRBD2. The sequence was obtained from a woman in her late teens or twenties with Graves' hyperthyroidism. CDR3 loop: CASSVGLAGGHEQYF. In DNA, the CDR3 is TGTGCCAGCAGCGTCGGACTAGCGGGAGGTCACGAGCAGTACTTC.